A single TCR beta chain is shown here with its context. This record comes from a study of cytomegalovirus exposure and HLA in healthy donors. With V trimmed by 5 bases and J by 9 bases, 14 bases remained unmatched. CDR3 length: 16 residues. From germline, CDR1 is LNHNV and CDR2 YYDKDF (reference sequence). PCR employed 60 Vbeta and 13 Jbeta primers. This table comes from immunoSEQ multiplex PCR, and its TCRdb copy is limited to in-frame clones, with some not included. The table lists about 190,000 clones, around 75% of them singletons. Sequencing was performed on PBMCs. V gene TRBV15 combines with J gene TRBJ2-1, with 9 bases matching TRBD1. This TCR came from a woman aged 25 to 39 in good health and CMV-seropositive. The CDR3 sequence: CATSYPPGQGLGEQFF. The CDR3 region has the DNA TGTGCCACCAGCTATCCACCGGGACAGGGTCTAGGTGAGCAGTTCTTC.